This T cell receptor beta chain was sequenced in a study of cytomegalovirus exposure and HLA in healthy donors. The donors comprised healthy bone marrow donors. Germline V gene data show CDR1 as SGHTA and CDR2 as FQGNSA. V was trimmed by 0 bases and J by 4 bases, leaving 7 bases between them. The CDR3 extends over 13 amino acids. In the PCR, 60 Vbeta and 13 Jbeta primers were used. Here immunoSEQ multiplex PCR was the method, and the copy in TCRdb shows in-frame clones only, minus some. The table has about 160,000 clones, about 72% seen once. Sequencing input: PBMCs. The receptor's source is a man in his 60s in good health and CMV-seronegative. V usage is TRBV7-2 and J usage is TRBJ2-7; D is possibly TRBD1 (6 bases). The CDR3 DNA follows: TGTGCCAGCAGCTTAGCGGACAGATACGAGCAGTACTTC. Its protein product is CASSLADRYEQYF.